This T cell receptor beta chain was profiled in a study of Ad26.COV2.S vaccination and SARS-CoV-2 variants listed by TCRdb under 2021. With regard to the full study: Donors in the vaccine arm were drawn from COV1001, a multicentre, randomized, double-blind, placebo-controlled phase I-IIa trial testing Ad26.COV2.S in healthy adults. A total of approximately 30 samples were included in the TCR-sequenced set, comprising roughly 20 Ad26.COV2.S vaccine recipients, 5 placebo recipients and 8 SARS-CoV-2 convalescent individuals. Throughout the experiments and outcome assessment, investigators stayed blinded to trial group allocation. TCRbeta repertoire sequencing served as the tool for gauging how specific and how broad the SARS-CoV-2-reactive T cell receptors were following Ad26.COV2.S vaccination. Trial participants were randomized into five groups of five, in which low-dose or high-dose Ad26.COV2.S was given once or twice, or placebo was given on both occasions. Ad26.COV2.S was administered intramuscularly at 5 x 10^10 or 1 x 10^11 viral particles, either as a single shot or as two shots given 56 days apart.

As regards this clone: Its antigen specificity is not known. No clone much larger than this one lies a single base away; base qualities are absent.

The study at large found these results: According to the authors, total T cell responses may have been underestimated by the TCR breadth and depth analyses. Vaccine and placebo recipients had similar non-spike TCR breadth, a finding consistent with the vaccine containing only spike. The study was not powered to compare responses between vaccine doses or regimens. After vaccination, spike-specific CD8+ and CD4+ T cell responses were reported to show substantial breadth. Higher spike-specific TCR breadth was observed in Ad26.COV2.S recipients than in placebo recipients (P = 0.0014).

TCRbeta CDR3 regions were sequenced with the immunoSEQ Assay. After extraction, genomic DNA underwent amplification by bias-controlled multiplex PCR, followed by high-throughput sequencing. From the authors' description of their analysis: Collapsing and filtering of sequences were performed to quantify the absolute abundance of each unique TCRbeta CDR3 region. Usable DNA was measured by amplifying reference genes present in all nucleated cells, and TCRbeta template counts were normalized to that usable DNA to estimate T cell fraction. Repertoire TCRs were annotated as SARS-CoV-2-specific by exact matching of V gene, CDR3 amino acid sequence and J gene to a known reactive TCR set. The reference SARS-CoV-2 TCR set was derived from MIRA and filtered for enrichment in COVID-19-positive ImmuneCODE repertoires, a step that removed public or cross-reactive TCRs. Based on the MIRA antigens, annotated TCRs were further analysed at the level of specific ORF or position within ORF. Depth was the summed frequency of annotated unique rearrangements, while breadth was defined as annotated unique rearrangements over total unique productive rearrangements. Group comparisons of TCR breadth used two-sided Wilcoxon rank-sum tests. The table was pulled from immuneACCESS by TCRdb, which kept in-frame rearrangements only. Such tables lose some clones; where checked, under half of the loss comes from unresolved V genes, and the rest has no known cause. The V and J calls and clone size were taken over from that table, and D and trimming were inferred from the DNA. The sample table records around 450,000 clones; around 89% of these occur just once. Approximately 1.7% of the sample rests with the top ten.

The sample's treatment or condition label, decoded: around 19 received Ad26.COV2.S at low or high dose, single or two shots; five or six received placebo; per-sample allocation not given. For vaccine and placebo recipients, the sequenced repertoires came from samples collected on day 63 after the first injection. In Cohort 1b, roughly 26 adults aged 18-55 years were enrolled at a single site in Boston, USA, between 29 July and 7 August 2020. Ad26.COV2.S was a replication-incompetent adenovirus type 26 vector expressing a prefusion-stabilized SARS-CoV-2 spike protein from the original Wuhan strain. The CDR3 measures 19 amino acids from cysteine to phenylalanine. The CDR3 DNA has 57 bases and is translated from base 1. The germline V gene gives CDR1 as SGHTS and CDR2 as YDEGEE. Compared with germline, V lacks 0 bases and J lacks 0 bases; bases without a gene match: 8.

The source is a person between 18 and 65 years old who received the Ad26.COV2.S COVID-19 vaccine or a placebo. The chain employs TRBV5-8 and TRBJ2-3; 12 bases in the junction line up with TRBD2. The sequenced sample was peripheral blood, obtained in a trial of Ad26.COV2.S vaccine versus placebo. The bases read TGTGCCAGCAGCTTGGCGACTAGCGGGGGAACCTACAGCACAGATACGCAGTATTTT. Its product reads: CASSLATSGGTYSTDTQYF.